These 28 T cell receptor beta chains came from one sample sequenced in a study of a mutant IDH1 vaccine in newly diagnosed glioma. Regarding time point: week 11, during vaccination. Vaccine doses each comprised 300 ug of mutant IDH1 20-mer peptide, with topical imiquimod. Repertoires were generated with immunoSEQ multiplex PCR, while TCRdb's copy carries only in-frame clones and drops some. The table lists 95,000 to 120,000 clones, almost 90% of them singletons. Their target antigens are unknown. The sample in question was PBMCs, obtained from a glioma patient whose treatment included an IDH1 peptide vaccine. The receptors shown here come from a woman aged 50 to 60 with glioma.

The rearrangement uses TRBV5-6 and TRBJ1-2, with D possibly matching TRBD1 (5 bases). Trimming shortened V by 4 bases and J by 4 bases, and 17 bases separated the two germline ends. Germline V CDR1 and CDR2: SGHDT, YYEEEE. The CDR3 extends over 15 amino acids. The CDR3 is CASSPGFRGGYGYTF. The CDR3 DNA reads as TGTGCCAGCAGCCCGGGGTTCCGCGGGGGCTATGGCTACACCTTC.

The J gene is TRBJ2-2, the V gene TRBV10-1; D gene unclear. The length of the CDR3 is 16 residues. Looked up from germline, CDR1 is WNHNN and CDR2 is SYGVQD (reference sequence). V was pared by 9 bases and J by 6 bases, with 23 bases between. The CDR3 spells CARATYPPLVAGELFF. The CDR3 nucleotides read TGCGCCAGGGCGACATACCCCCCCCTAGTAGCCGGGGAGCTGTTTTTT.

The chain recombines TRBV7-9 with TRBJ1-3, with D hard to call. Per the germline V gene, CDR1 is SEHNR and CDR2 is FQNEAQ (reference sequence). The CDR3 runs to 11 residues. The V end was cut by 9 bases, the J end by 0 bases, with 3 bases between. The CDR3 region has the DNA TGTGCCAGAGGCTCTGGAAACACCATATATTTT. Amino acids: CARGSGNTIYF.

The V gene is TRBV2, the J gene TRBJ1-5; D possibly corresponds to TRBD1 (6 bases). The germline V and J ends were trimmed by 6 bases and 3 bases, with 15 bases remaining between them. Germline lookup yields CDR1 SNHLY and CDR2 FYNNEI. The CDR3 length is 15 residues. CDR3 region: CASSLLQGSNQPQHF. Written as DNA, the CDR3 is TGTGCCAGCAGCCTATTACAGGGTTCCAATCAGCCCCAGCATTTT.

The V and J genes are TRBV6-1 and TRBJ1-1; D may be TRBD1 (5 bases). V lost 2 bases to trimming and J lost 11 bases, with 24 bases between them. The CDR3 runs to 16 residues. The germline gives CDR1 MNHNS, CDR2 SASEGT. CDR3 DNA sequence: TGTGCCAGCAGTGAAAGAAGGGGACGACTGGGCTTGGGCGCTTTCTTT. Translating gives CASSERRGRLGLGAFF.

V gene TRBV4-1 combines with J gene TRBJ2-3; the D gene is possibly TRBD2 (5 bases). V was trimmed by 4 bases and J by 3 bases, leaving 11 bases between them. Germline V CDR1 and CDR2: MGHRA, YSYEKL. The CDR3 sequence is 14 residues long. In nucleotides, the CDR3 is TGCGCCAGCAGCCCCCAGAGGGCGACAGATACGCAGTATTTT. It encodes CASSPQRATDTQYF.

The chain employs TRBV7-6 and TRBJ1-1, with D uncertain. Trimming pared 0 bases from V and 1 base from J, leaving 3 bases between. This CDR3 has 13 residues. Per germline, CDR1 SGHVS and CDR2 FNYEAQ. CDR3 DNA sequence: TGTGCCAGCAGCTTAGCAACGAACACTGAAGCTTTCTTT. It codes for CASSLATNTEAFF.

The J gene is TRBJ1-6, the V gene TRBV9; D call uncertain. Germline values: CDR1 SGDLS, CDR2 YYNGEE. The CDR3 contains 13 residues. Trimming took off 4 bases at V and 10 bases at J, with 12 bases between the two ends. CDR3 residues: CASSSRTVSPLHF. DNA of the CDR3: TGTGCCAGCAGCTCCCGGACCGTCTCACCCCTCCACTTT.

Written as DNA, the CDR3 is TGTGCCAGCAGTTTAAGAGGCGGTAACACCGGGGAGCTGTTTTTT. Residues: CASSLRGGNTGELFF. This sequence joins TRBV27 and TRBJ2-2; D is uncertain. V was pared by 2 bases and J by 2 bases, with 9 bases between. The length of the CDR3 is 15 residues. In germline, CDR1 is MNHEY, CDR2 SMNVEV (reference sequence).

The gene calls are TRBV14 and TRBJ2-1, with TRBD2 matching over 10 bases. CDR1 is SGHDN and CDR2 is FVKESK in the germline V gene. Trimming at V came to 2 bases and at J to 7 bases, leaving 8 bases not matched to a gene. The CDR3 contains 16 residues. CDR3 sequence (DNA): TGTGCCAGCAGCCAATTTTCTAGCGGGAGATGGAATGAGCAGTTCTTC. Protein product: CASSQFSSGRWNEQFF.

This clone was observed once. The rearrangement joins TRBV30 to TRBJ2-7, with 8 bases aligning to TRBD2. J lost 3 bases, V lost 2 bases, and 0 bases had no gene match. This CDR3 is 12 amino acids long. The V gene's germline CDR1 is GTSNPN and CDR2 SVGIG (reference sequence). CDR3 sequence: CAWSSGSYEQYF. In DNA form, the CDR3 reads TGTGCCTGGAGTAGCGGGAGCTACGAGCAGTACTTC. The complete variable domain, with remaining parts taken from reference TRBV30 and TRBJ2-7, reads SQTIHQWPATLVQPVGSPLSLECTVEGTSNPNLYWYRQAAGRGLQLLFYSVGIGQISSEVPQNLSASRPQDRQFILSSKKLLLSDSGFYLCAWSSGSYEQYFGPGTRLTVT.

The chain recombines TRBV28 with TRBJ1-5; no clear D gene. CDR3 length equals 14 residues. V lost 6 bases and J lost 5, with 14 bases in between. Germline loops: CDR1 MDHEN, CDR2 SYDVKM. DNA for the CDR3: TGTGCCAGCAGGGTATCGCAGTGGCATCAGCCCCAGCATTTT. This codes for CASRVSQWHQPQHF.

The chain carries TRBV29-1 and TRBJ2-3; no firm D call. Germline-derived CDR1 and CDR2 are SQVTM and ANQGSEA. Trimming cost V 5 bases and J 3 bases, with 9 bases left between them. The CDR3 spans 12 residues. CDR3 in amino acids: CSVLEGTDTQYF. DNA of the CDR3: TGCAGCGTTCTGGAAGGAACAGATACGCAGTATTTT.

The rearrangement joins TRBV25-1 to TRBJ2-7, with D perhaps being TRBD1 or TRBD2 (5 bases each). The CDR3 covers 15 residues. Germline CDR1 reads MGHDK; CDR2 reads SYGVNS. The V gene lost 4 bases and the J gene lost 2 bases, with 15 bases spanning the gap. The CDR3 DNA follows: TGTGCCAGCAGTGGACCGGGACCTTACCCCTACGAGCAGTACTTC. Amino acids: CASSGPGPYPYEQYF.

V is TRBV7-9 and J is TRBJ2-3; D is uncertain. Germline V gene lookup returns CDR1 SEHNR and CDR2 FQNEAQ (reference sequence). The CDR3 spans 14 residues. V lost 7 bases to trimming and J lost 0 bases, with 11 bases between them. The CDR3 spells CASTAIPSTDTQYF. In DNA, the CDR3 is TGTGCCAGCACGGCAATCCCTAGCACAGATACGCAGTATTTT. The variable domain in full, completed from reference TRBV7-9 and TRBJ2-3, reads DTGVSQNPRHKITKRGQNVTFRCDPISEHNRLYWYRQTLGQGPEFLTYFQNEAQLEKSRLLSDRFSAERPKGSFSTLEIQRTEQGDSAMYLCASTAIPSTDTQYFGPGTRLTVL.

The V and J genes are TRBV19 and TRBJ2-2; the D is unclear. V gave up 0 bases and J gave up 5 bases, with 10 bases separating them. There are 15 residues in the CDR3. Germline V CDR1 and CDR2: LNHDA, SQIVND (reference sequence). The CDR3 loop is CASSIDRVVTGELFF. The DNA for the CDR3 is TGTGCCAGTAGTATAGATCGGGTAGTAACCGGGGAGCTGTTTTTT.

The V call is TRBV27, the J call TRBJ2-7, with 12 bases that match TRBD2. V shed 9 bases, J shed 5 bases, and the junction held 11 bases outside the gene matches. The germline V gene encodes CDR1 MNHEY and CDR2 SMNVEV (reference sequence). The CDR3 totals 15 residues. CDR3 in DNA: TGTGCCAGTGCGTCTCGACTAGCGGGAGTCAACGAGCAGTACTTC. It yields the protein CASASRLAGVNEQYF.

The CDR3 bases are TGTGCCACCAGCTTACTGAACACTGAAGCTTTCTTT. Its translation is CATSLLNTEAFF. The gene calls are TRBV15 and TRBJ1-1; D ambiguous. Trimming took 5 bases from V and 0 from J, leaving 4 bases between them. The germline CDR1 and CDR2 sequences are LNHNV and YYDKDF (reference sequence). CDR3 length: 12 residues.

The genes are TRBV5-4 and TRBJ2-5, with TRBD2 identical over 11 bases. The CDR3 is made up of 16 amino acids. J lost 1 base, V lost 0 bases, and 2 bases had no gene match. CDR1 is SGHNT and CDR2 is YYREEE in the germline V gene (reference sequence). This CDR3 reads CASSLGSGRVQETQYF. The DNA for the CDR3 is TGTGCCAGCAGCTTGGGTAGCGGGAGGGTCCAAGAGACCCAGTACTTC.

The rearrangement uses TRBV13 and TRBJ2-1; 11 nucleotides align to TRBD1. J was trimmed by 2 bases and V by 5 bases; bases with no gene match: 5. Germline CDR1 and CDR2: PRHDT and FYEKMQ (reference sequence). The CDR3 extends over 16 amino acids. The CDR3 region is CASSPRTGGAYNEQFF. CDR3 sequence (DNA): TGTGCCAGCAGCCCCCGGACAGGGGGCGCCTACAATGAGCAGTTCTTC.

The chain links TRBV27 to TRBJ1-2, with 9 nucleotides matching TRBD1. CDR1 MNHEY and CDR2 SMNVEV come from the germline V gene (reference sequence). Germline trimming cut 4 bases from V and 3 bases from J; bases unmatched to any gene: 12. The CDR3 length is 17 residues. CDR3 region: CASSSQGAQPVDYGYTF. The CDR3 region has the DNA TGTGCCAGCAGTTCACAGGGGGCGCAACCCGTAGACTATGGCTACACCTTC.

This chain links TRBV30 with TRBJ2-7; D is possibly TRBD1 or TRBD2 (6 bases each). The germline CDR1 and CDR2 sequences are GTSNPN and SVGIG (reference sequence). CDR3 length equals 14 residues. The V and J ends lost 4 bases and 3 bases respectively, with 16 bases between them. The CDR3 sequence: CAWTRGAGDYEQYF. The CDR3, as DNA: TGTGCCTGGACCCGCGGGGCAGGGGACTACGAGCAGTACTTC.

V and J are TRBV18 and TRBJ1-2; D is ambiguous. The germline V gene encodes CDR1 KGHSH and CDR2 LQKENI. V lost 2 bases to trimming and J lost 4 bases, with 11 bases between them. The CDR3 contains 14 residues. The CDR3 bases are TGTGCCAGCTCACCAGAGAGGACTGGCTATGGCTACACCTTC. Translated: CASSPERTGYGYTF. Full variable domain (missing parts from reference TRBV18 and TRBJ1-2): NAGVMQNPRHLVRRRGQEARLRCSPMKGHSHVYWYRQLPEEGLKFMVYLQKENIIDESGMPKERFSAEFPKEGPSILRIQQVVRGDSAAYFCASSPERTGYGYTFGSGTRLTVV.

The rearrangement links TRBV7-2 to TRBJ1-5, with D maybe TRBD1 (6 bases). This CDR3 region has 13 residues. Germline CDR1 reads SGHTA; CDR2 reads FQGNSA. Deletions cut 1 base from V and 7 bases from J, with 8 bases between. The CDR3 is CASSLGDRQPQHF. CDR3 nucleotides: TGTGCCAGCAGCTTAGGCGACAGGCAGCCCCAGCATTTT.

The chain carries TRBV7-6 and TRBJ2-7; 9 nucleotides agree with TRBD1. CDR3 length: 17 amino acids. The J segment lost 6 bases and the V segment lost 7 bases, leaving 19 bases of the junction unmatched. CDR1 is SGHVS and CDR2 is FNYEAQ in the germline V gene. The CDR3 coding sequence is TGTGCCAGCACCTCAATACTTTCCGGGACAGGGTCCGCCGAGCAGTACTTC. Its translation: CASTSILSGTGSAEQYF.

V is TRBV28 and J is TRBJ2-7, with 13 bases identical to TRBD2. Germline lookup yields CDR1 MDHEN and CDR2 SYDVKM. Trimming at V came to 6 bases and at J to 6 bases, leaving 11 bases not matched to a gene. This CDR3 spans 16 amino acids. The CDR3 coding sequence is TGTGCCAGCAGCTGGTCCGGACTAGCGGGAGTCGGCGAGCAGTACTTC. Translating gives CASSWSGLAGVGEQYF.

This chain connects TRBV6-5 to TRBJ1-4; the D gene is possibly TRBD1 (6 bases). V was trimmed by 5 bases and J by 6 bases, leaving 13 bases between them. CDR3 length: 14 amino acids. Germline lookup yields CDR1 MNHEY and CDR2 SVGAGI. This CDR3 reads CASSHRALDEKLFF. The CDR3 DNA is TGTGCCAGCAGTCACAGGGCGCTGGATGAAAAACTGTTTTTT.

V usage is TRBV7-9 and J usage is TRBJ2-4; possibly TRBD1 for D (5 bases). CDR1 is SEHNR and CDR2 is FQNEAQ in the germline V gene (reference sequence). Trimming removed 2 bases at V and 0 bases at J, with 5 bases between. The CDR3 sequence is 14 residues long. CDR3 loop: CASSLQGAKNIQYF. The CDR3 bases are TGTGCCAGCAGCTTACAGGGAGCCAAAAACATTCAGTACTTC.